These 23 T cell receptor beta chains came from one sample sequenced in a study of shared clonotypes between healthy human individuals. Assay: immunoSEQ multiplex PCR; the TCRdb copy retains only in-frame clones and omits some. The sample shows roughly 500,000 clones, about 85% of them seen only once. The sample comprised PBMCs. The receptors shown here come from a woman aged 40 to 50 in good health. Some clones in this sample may be carry-over from other donors' samples.

This clone was recorded once. The chain joins TRBV19 to TRBJ1-2; 8 nucleotides line up with TRBD1. J lost 1 base, V lost 5 bases, and 6 bases had no gene match. Germline assignment: CDR1 LNHDA and CDR2 SQIVND (reference sequence). The length of the CDR3 is 15 residues. The CDR3 region is CASSGLGQGNYGYTF. CDR3 in DNA: TGTGCCAGTAGTGGACTCGGACAGGGTAACTATGGCTACACCTTC.

The rearrangement joins TRBV19 to TRBJ1-1, with D hard to call. V was cut by 1 base and J by 1 base, with 16 bases left in between. CDR1 LNHDA and CDR2 SQIVND come from the germline V gene (reference sequence). The CDR3 runs to 17 residues. The CDR3 loop is CASSIGRARNWNTEAFF. The CDR3 region has the DNA TGTGCCAGTAGTATAGGTAGGGCCCGAAATTGGAACACTGAAGCTTTCTTT. The full variable domain, its missing parts supplied by reference TRBV19 and TRBJ1-1, is DGGITQSPKYLFRKEGQNVTLSCEQNLNHDAMYWYRQDPGQGLRLIYYSQIVNDFQKGDIAEGYSVSREKKESFPLTVTSAQKNPTAFYLCASSIGRARNWNTEAFFGQGTRLTVV.

J is TRBJ2-5 and V is TRBV7-6; D unclear. This CDR3 is built from 13 residues. From germline, CDR1 is SGHVS and CDR2 FNYEAQ. The V end was cut by 7 bases, the J end by 1 base, with 10 bases between. The CDR3 loop is CASTTGFQETQYF. Written as DNA, the CDR3 is TGTGCCAGCACCACTGGGTTCCAAGAGACCCAGTACTTC.

This clone was seen a few times. The rearrangement uses TRBV19 and TRBJ2-5; a possible D gene is TRBD1 (5 bases). V was shortened by 5 bases and J by 5 bases, with 18 bases between the two germline ends. This CDR3 has 15 amino acids. CDR1 LNHDA and CDR2 SQIVND come from the germline V gene (reference sequence). CDR3 loop: CASSPREGVWETQYF. The CDR3 DNA follows: TGTGCCAGTAGTCCCCGCGAAGGGGTTTGGGAGACCCAGTACTTC.

The V call is TRBV30, the J call TRBJ2-5; 8 bases align to TRBD2. The CDR3 runs 16 residues. In germline, CDR1 is GTSNPN, CDR2 SVGIG (reference sequence). J lost 4 bases, V lost 1 base, and 11 bases had no gene match. The CDR3 spells CAWSGKNGRAGETQYF. In nucleotides, the CDR3 is TGTGCCTGGAGTGGGAAGAACGGGAGGGCCGGAGAGACCCAGTACTTC.

The chain has TRBV7-8 and TRBJ1-3; D is perhaps TRBD1 (6 bases). CDR1 is SGHVS and CDR2 is FQNEAQ in the germline V gene. The V end lost 5 bases, the J end lost 0 bases, and 14 bases lay between the germline ends. The CDR3 is 16 residues long. DNA for the CDR3: TGTGCCAGCAGCCTGCGACAGGTCCTCTCTGGAAACACCATATATTTT. Translation: CASSLRQVLSGNTIYF.

This clone was counted once. A junction end diverges from the germline sequence, so it may reflect a read error. The chain recombines TRBV2 with TRBJ2-6, with 7 bases matching TRBD1. The CDR3 consists of 14 residues. CDR1 SNHLY and CDR2 FYNNEI come from the germline V gene. Here the CDR3 reads CASGDRAGANVLTF. The DNA of the CDR3 is TGTGCCAGCGGTGACAGGGCTGGGGCCAACGTCCTGACTTTC.

This rearrangement joins TRBV7-3 to TRBJ1-1, with a weak D call TRBD1 (5 bases). Germline lookup yields CDR1 SGHTA and CDR2 FQGTGA. V was pared by 5 bases and J by 1 base, with 14 bases between. The CDR3 spans 15 residues. CDR3 in amino acids: CASSIAGTANTEAFF. In DNA form, the CDR3 reads TGTGCCAGCAGCATAGCCGGGACGGCGAACACTGAAGCTTTCTTT.

This clone was seen only once. V gene TRBV10-3 combines with J gene TRBJ2-7; TRBD1 aligns across 9 bases. J lost 3 bases, V lost 6 bases, and 6 bases had no gene match. The CDR3 has 14 amino acids. CDR1 is ENHRY and CDR2 is SYGVKD in the germline V gene. CDR3 coding DNA: TGTGCCATCAGCCCTGAGGGACAGGGCTACGAGCAGTACTTC. Residues: CAISPEGQGYEQYF.

This clone was recorded once. The chain links TRBV6-1 to TRBJ2-7; 9 bases align to TRBD1. V lost 1 base and J lost 6; bases outside the gene matches: 7. The V gene's germline CDR1 is MNHNS and CDR2 SASEGT. This CDR3 comprises 15 residues. CDR3 bases: TGTGCCAGCAGTGAAGAGGGACAGGGCGCGAGCGAGCAGTACTTC. Its protein product is CASSEEGQGASEQYF.

This clone occurred once. The chain carries TRBV28 and TRBJ2-1; D is unresolved. Trimming shortened V by 6 bases and J by 4 bases, and 10 bases separated the two germline ends. Germline V gene lookup returns CDR1 MDHEN and CDR2 SYDVKM. This CDR3 is 13 amino acids long. The DNA of the CDR3 is TGTGCCAGCAGCAGGCTACCTTACAATGAGCAGTTCTTC. Translation: CASSRLPYNEQFF.

The gene calls are TRBV14 and TRBJ2-2, with TRBD2 matching over 7 bases. With V trimmed by 0 bases and J by 3 bases, 7 bases remained unmatched. CDR3 length: 17 amino acids. CDR1 is SGHDN, CDR2 FVKESK, per germline. Here the CDR3 reads CASSQDKGGRDTGELFF. The DNA for the CDR3 is TGTGCCAGCAGCCAAGATAAGGGAGGGCGCGACACCGGGGAGCTGTTTTTT.

V usage is TRBV5-1 and J usage is TRBJ2-7; D unclear. Between the trimmed V and J ends, which lost 0 bases and 0 bases, there was a span of 10 bases. The CDR3 has 15 residues. Germline CDR1 SGHRS, CDR2 YFSETQ. CDR3 sequence: CASSLEGQLSYEQYF. Written as DNA, the CDR3 is TGCGCCAGCAGCTTGGAAGGCCAGCTCTCCTACGAGCAGTACTTC.

The V gene is TRBV27, the J gene TRBJ2-6, with 7 bases lining up with TRBD2. The CDR3 sequence is 17 residues long. Germline V gene data show CDR1 as MNHEY and CDR2 as SMNVEV (reference sequence). V dropped 0 bases and J dropped 4; count of bases not matched to a gene: 6. CDR3 DNA: TGTGCCAGCAGTTTATCGGGGACTATCTCCGGGGCCAACGTCCTGACTTTC. It yields the protein CASSLSGTISGANVLTF.

The chain links TRBV28 to TRBJ2-5; 13 positions agree with TRBD2. The CDR3 has 16 amino acids. The germline CDR1 and CDR2 sequences are MDHEN and SYDVKM. V dropped 6 bases and J dropped 3; count of bases not matched to a gene: 7. This CDR3 reads CASSARLAGGKETQYF. CDR3 nucleotides: TGTGCCAGCAGCGCAAGACTAGCGGGAGGCAAAGAGACCCAGTACTTC.

This chain connects TRBV15 to TRBJ2-1; TRBD2 aligns across 12 bases. The CDR3 contains 18 residues. Germline loops: CDR1 LNHNV, CDR2 YYDKDF (reference sequence). The V segment lost 0 bases and the J segment 5 bases; nucleotides outside the gene matches: 8. The CDR3 coding sequence is TGTGCCACCAGCAGAGACAGTGGGGGACTAGCGGGCAACAATGAGCAGTTCTTC. Amino acids: CATSRDSGGLAGNNEQFF.

The J gene is TRBJ1-3, the V gene TRBV19; 7 bases are shared with TRBD1. This CDR3 is built from 16 residues. Trimming took 5 bases from V and 0 from J; bases not matched to a gene: 7. The V gene's germline CDR1 is LNHDA and CDR2 SQIVND (reference sequence). The CDR3 DNA reads TGTGCCAGTAGTTGGGACAGTGCCAGCTCTGGAAACACCATATATTTT. Its translation: CASSWDSASSGNTIYF.

This chain joins TRBV18 and TRBJ2-7; 11 bases map to TRBD1. This CDR3 has 14 amino acids. Unmatched junction bases numbered 4, after V lost 6 bases and J lost 3 bases. Per the germline V gene, CDR1 is KGHSH and CDR2 is LQKENI. CDR3 DNA sequence: TGTGCCAGCTCGAGGGGACAGGGGGGCTACGAGCAGTACTTC. This sequence encodes CASSRGQGGYEQYF. The full variable domain, with the rest looked up from reference TRBV18 and TRBJ2-7, is NAGVMQNPRHLVRRRGQEARLRCSPMKGHSHVYWYRQLPEEGLKFMVYLQKENIIDESGMPKERFSAEFPKEGPSILRIQQVVRGDSAAYFCASSRGQGGYEQYFGPGTRLTVT.

Worth noting for this clone: This probably arose from a read error, given a far larger clone one base away. V usage is TRBV28 and J usage is TRBJ1-2, with 8 bases that match TRBD1. Germline V gene data show CDR1 as MDHEN and CDR2 as SYDVKM. The CDR3 contains 13 residues. Trimming took 7 bases from V and 9 from J; bases not matched to a gene: 10. The CDR3 protein is CASTRQGSGSYTF. The DNA of the CDR3 is TGTGCCAGCACGAGACAGGGGAGTGGTAGCTACACCTTC.

The V gene is TRBV11-2, the J gene TRBJ1-2; 7 nucleotides align to TRBD1. The ends lost 5 bases at V and 5 bases at J; junction bases unmatched: 5. The germline V gene has CDR1 SGHAT and CDR2 FQNNGV. The CDR3 spans 13 residues. CDR3 protein: CASSRTGPYGYTF. The CDR3 DNA reads as TGTGCCAGCAGCAGGACAGGCCCATATGGCTACACCTTC.

The chain carries TRBV9 and TRBJ2-1; D is perhaps TRBD1 (6 bases). Trimming removed 0 bases from V and 8 bases from J, with 12 bases in between. This CDR3 comprises 14 residues. Per germline, CDR1 SGDLS and CDR2 YYNGEE. CDR3 DNA sequence: TGTGCCAGCAGCGTAGGGACAGTACGGGATGAGCAGTTCTTC. It is translated as CASSVGTVRDEQFF. Combining the CDR3 with reference TRBV9 and TRBJ2-1 gives the whole variable domain DSGVTQTPKHLITATGQRVTLRCSPRSGDLSVYWYQQSLDQGLQFLIQYYNGEERAKGNILERFSAQQFPDLHSELNLSSLELGDSALYFCASSVGTVRDEQFFGPGTRLTVL.

Comment on this clone: Distinct nucleotide sequences in the sample also encode this CDR3. J is TRBJ2-2 and V is TRBV18; D might be TRBD2 (5 bases). The CDR3 runs to 12 residues. V was clipped by 3 bases and J by 6 bases, with 5 bases between them. Per the germline V gene, CDR1 is KGHSH and CDR2 is LQKENI. The DNA of the CDR3 is TGTGCCAGCTCACCGAGGGCCGGGGAGCTGTTTTTT. Translated, it gives CASSPRAGELFF.

The chain links TRBV29-1 to TRBJ2-5, with 10 bases matching TRBD1. The tail of the sequence fits TRBJ2-7 better, so the J call may be wrong. Germline CDR1 reads SQVTM; CDR2 reads ANQGSEA. The CDR3 is 14 amino acids. The CDR3 nucleotides are TGCAGCGTTGAGGGGGACAGGGGCATCGACGAGCAGTACTTC. Residues: CSVEGDRGIDEQYF.